This TCR beta chain was identified during a study of blood T cell repertoires in COVID-19. At the level of the study: Acute and convalescent COVID-19 samples came from the United States, Italy and Spain. T cells, B-cell-depleted T cells, or PBMCs supplied cDNA or gDNA.

Trimming removed 0 bases from V and 6 bases from J, with 11 bases in between. Looked up from germline, CDR1 is GTSNPN and CDR2 is SVGIG (reference sequence). The CDR3 is made up of 14 amino acids. Participants came from under 30 US areas, aged about 18 to 95 years. TCRdb's copy holds only in-frame clones and misses some; the assay was immunoSEQ multiplex PCR. The sample includes roughly 180,000 clones, around 83% of them seen just once. The origin of this receptor is a woman in her forties or fifties in a cohort exposed to, infected with or recovered from COVID-19 (not recorded which). Sequencing input: PBMCs or T cells enriched from blood (not recorded which). The genes are TRBV30 and TRBJ1-4; TRBD1 might be the D (5 bases). The CDR3 loop is CAWSVGREDEKLFF. The CDR3 DNA reads as TGTGCCTGGAGTGTGGGCAGGGAGGATGAAAAACTGTTTTTT.